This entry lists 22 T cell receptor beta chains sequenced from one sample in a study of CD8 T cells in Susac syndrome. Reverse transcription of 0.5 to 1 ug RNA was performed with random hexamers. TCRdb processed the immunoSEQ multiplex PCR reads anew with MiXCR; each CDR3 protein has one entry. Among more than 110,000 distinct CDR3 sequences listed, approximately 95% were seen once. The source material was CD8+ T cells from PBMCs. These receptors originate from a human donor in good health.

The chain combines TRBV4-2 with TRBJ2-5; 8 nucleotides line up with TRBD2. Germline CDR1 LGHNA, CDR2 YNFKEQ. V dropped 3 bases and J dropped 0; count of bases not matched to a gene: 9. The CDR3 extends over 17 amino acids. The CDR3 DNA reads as TGTGCCAGCAGCCACTTTCCTAGCGGGCCTAACCAAGAGACCCAGTACTTC. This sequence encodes CASSHFPSGPNQETQYF.

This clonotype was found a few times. In DNA, the CDR3 is TGTGCCAGCAGCTTGGGGCTAGCGGGAGCAGATACGCAGTATTTT. Its translation: CASSLGLAGADTQYF. The chain links TRBV5-6 to TRBJ2-3; the match to TRBD2 covers 10 bases. From germline, CDR1 is SGHDT and CDR2 YYEEEE. V was pared by 0 bases and J by 4 bases, with 2 bases of the junction left unmatched. This CDR3 is 15 amino acids long.

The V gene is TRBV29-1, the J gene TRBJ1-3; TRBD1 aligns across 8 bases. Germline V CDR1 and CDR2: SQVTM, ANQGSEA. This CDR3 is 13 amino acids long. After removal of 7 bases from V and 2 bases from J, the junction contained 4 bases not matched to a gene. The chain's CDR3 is CSAGQGPGNTIYF. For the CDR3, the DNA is TGCAGCGCCGGACAGGGCCCTGGAAACACCATATATTTT.

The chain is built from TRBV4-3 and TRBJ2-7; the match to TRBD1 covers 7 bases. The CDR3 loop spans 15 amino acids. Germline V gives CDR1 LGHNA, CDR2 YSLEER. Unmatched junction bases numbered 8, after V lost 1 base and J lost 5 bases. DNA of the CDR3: TGCGCCAGCAGCCAAGTAAGGACAGGAGGTGACGAGCAGTACTTC. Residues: CASSQVRTGGDEQYF.

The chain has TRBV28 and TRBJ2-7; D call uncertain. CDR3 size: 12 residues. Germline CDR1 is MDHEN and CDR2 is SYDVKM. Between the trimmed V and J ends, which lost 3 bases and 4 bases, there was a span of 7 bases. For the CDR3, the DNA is TGTGCCAGCAGTTTTAGTGGTTACGAGCAGTACTTC. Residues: CASSFSGYEQYF.

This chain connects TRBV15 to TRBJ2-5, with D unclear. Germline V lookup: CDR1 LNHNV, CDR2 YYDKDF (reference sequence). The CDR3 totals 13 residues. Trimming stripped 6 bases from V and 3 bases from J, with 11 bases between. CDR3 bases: TGTGCCACCAGTGGCGGATCTGAAGAGACCCAGTACTTC. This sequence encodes CATSGGSEETQYF. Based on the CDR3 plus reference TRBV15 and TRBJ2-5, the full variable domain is DAMVIQNPRYQVTQFGKPVTLSCSQTLNHNVMYWYQQKSSQAPKLLFHYYDKDFNNEADTPDNFQSRRPNTSFCFLDIRSPGLGDTAMYLCATSGGSEETQYFGPGTRLLVL.

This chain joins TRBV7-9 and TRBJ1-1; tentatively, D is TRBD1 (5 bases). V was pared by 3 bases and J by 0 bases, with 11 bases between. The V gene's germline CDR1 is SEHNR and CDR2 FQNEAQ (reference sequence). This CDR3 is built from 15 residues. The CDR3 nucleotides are TGTGCCAGCAGCTTCACGACAGAGGTGAACACTGAAGCTTTCTTT. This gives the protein CASSFTTEVNTEAFF.

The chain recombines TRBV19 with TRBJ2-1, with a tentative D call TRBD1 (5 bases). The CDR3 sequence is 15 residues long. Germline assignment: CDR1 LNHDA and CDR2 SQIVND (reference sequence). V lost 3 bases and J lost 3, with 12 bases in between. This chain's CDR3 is CASSIGAASYNEQFF. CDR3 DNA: TGTGCCAGTAGTATTGGGGCAGCGAGCTACAATGAGCAGTTCTTC.

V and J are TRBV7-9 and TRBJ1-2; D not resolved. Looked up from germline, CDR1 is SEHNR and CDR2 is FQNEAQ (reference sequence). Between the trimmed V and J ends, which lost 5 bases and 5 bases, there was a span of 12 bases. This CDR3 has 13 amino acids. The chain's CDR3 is CASSTPELYGYTF. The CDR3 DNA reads TGTGCCAGCAGCACTCCGGAATTATATGGCTACACCTTC. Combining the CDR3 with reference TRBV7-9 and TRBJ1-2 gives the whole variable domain DTGVSQNPRHKITKRGQNVTFRCDPISEHNRLYWYRQTLGQGPEFLTYFQNEAQLEKSRLLSDRFSAERPKGSFSTLEIQRTEQGDSAMYLCASSTPELYGYTFGSGTRLTVV.

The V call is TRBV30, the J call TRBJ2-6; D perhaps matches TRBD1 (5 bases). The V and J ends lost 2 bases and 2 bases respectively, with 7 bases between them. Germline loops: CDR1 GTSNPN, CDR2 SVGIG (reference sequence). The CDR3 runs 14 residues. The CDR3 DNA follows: TGTGCCTGGAGTATAGGGGCTGGGGCCAACGTCCTGACTTTC. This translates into CAWSIGAGANVLTF.

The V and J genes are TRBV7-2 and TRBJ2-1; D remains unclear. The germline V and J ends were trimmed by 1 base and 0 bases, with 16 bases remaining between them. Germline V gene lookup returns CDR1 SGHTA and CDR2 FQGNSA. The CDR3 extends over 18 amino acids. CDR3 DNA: TGTGCCAGCAGCTTAGACAACTCGCCGGTCAGCTCCTACAATGAGCAGTTCTTC. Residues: CASSLDNSPVSSYNEQFF.

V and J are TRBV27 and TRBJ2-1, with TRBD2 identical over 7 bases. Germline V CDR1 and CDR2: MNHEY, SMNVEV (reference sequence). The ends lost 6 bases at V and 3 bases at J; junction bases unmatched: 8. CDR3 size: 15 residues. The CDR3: CASSWGLSNYNEQFF. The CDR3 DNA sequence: TGTGCCAGCAGCTGGGGACTATCCAACTACAATGAGCAGTTCTTC.

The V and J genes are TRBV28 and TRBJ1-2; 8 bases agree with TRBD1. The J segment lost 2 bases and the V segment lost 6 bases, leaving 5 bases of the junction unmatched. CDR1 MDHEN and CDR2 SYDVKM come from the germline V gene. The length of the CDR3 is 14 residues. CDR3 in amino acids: CASRRTGKNYGYTF. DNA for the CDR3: TGTGCCAGCAGGCGGACAGGGAAAAACTATGGCTACACCTTC.

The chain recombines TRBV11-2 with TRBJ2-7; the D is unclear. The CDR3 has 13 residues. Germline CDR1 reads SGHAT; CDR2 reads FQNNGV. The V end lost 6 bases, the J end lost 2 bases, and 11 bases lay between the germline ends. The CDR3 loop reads CASSYDGPYEQYF. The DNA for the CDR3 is TGTGCCAGCAGTTACGACGGGCCCTACGAGCAGTACTTC.

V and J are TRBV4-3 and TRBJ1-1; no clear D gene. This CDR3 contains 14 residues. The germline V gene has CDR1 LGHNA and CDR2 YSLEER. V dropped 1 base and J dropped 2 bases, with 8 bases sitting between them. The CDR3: CASSQGSVNTEAFF. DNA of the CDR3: TGCGCCAGCAGCCAAGGATCGGTTAACACTGAAGCTTTCTTT.

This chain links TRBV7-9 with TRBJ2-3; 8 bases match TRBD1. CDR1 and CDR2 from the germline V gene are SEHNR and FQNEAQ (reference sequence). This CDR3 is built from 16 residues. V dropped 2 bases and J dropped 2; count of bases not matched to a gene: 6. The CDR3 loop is CASSLQGAGTTDTQYF. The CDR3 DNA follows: TGTGCCAGCAGCTTACAGGGGGCGGGAACCACAGATACGCAGTATTTT.

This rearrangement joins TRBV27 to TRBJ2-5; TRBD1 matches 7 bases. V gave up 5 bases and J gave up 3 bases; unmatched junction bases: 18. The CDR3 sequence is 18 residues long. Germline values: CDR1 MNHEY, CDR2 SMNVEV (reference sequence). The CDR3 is CASSPASPGQTPEETQYF. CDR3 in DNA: TGTGCCAGCAGTCCGGCCAGCCCGGGACAGACACCAGAAGAGACCCAGTACTTC.

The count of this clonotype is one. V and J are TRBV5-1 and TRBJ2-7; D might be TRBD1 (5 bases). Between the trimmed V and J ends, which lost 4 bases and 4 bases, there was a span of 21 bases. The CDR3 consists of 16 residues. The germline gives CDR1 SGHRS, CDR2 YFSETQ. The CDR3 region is CASSESPQTAVYEQYF. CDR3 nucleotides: TGCGCCAGCAGCGAATCCCCCCAGACAGCCGTTTACGAGCAGTACTTC.

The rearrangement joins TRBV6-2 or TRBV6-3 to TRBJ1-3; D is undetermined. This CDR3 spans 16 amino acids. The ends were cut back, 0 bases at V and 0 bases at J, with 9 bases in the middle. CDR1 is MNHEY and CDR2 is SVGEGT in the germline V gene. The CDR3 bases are TGTGCCAGCAGTTACTCGGCCCGACCCTCTGGAAACACCATATATTTT. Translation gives CASSYSARPSGNTIYF.

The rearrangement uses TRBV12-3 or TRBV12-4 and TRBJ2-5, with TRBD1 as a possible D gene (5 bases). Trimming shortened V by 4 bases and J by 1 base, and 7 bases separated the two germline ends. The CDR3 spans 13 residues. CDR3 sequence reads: CASSSGSQETQYF. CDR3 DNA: TGTGCCAGCAGTTCAGGGTCCCAAGAGACCCAGTACTTC.

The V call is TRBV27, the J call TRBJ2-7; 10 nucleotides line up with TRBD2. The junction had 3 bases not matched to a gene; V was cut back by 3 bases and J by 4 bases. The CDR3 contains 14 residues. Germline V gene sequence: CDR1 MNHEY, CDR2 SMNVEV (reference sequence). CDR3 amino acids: CASSLSGLAYEQYF. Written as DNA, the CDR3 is TGTGCCAGCAGTTTGTCGGGACTAGCGTACGAGCAGTACTTC.

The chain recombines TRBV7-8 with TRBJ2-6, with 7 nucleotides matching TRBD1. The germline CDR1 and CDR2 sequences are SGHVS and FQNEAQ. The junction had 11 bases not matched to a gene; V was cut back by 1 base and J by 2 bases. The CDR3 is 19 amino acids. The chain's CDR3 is CASSLGVSPTGAGANVLTF. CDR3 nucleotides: TGTGCCAGCAGCTTAGGGGTTAGCCCCACAGGGGCTGGGGCCAACGTCCTGACTTTC.